The 19 T cell receptor beta chains in this list originate from one sample, sequenced in a study of T cells in severe cutaneous drug reactions (dated by TCRdb to about 2019). Sequencing was performed on donors who were patients with carbamazepine-induced Stevens-Johnson syndrome or toxic epidermal necrolysis (CBZ-SJS/TEN). Sequencing instrument: Illumina MiSeq. For both bulk and single-cell sequencing, libraries were prepared with the iRepertoire multiplex PCR system using TCR subtype-specific primers. Each entry corresponds to one CDR3 protein sequence from reads that TCRdb reprocessed, and DNA is not given. The sample's clone listing holds some 960 distinct CDR3 sequences. Under 20% of the sample is in the top ten clones. Sequencing was done on a sample of PBMCs. All receptors derive from a human donor with Stevens-Johnson syndrome, a severe cutaneous drug reaction.

This clonotype registers medium-sized by frequency. The rearrangement joins TRBV25-1 to TRBJ2-7; no DNA is available, so the TRBD2 call from TCRdb remains unchecked. Germline CDR1 reads MGHDK; CDR2 reads SYGVNS. This CDR3 comprises 19 residues. This CDR3 is CASSERRNYLAELIYEQYF.

The chain carries TRBV4-1 and TRBJ2-3; there is no DNA to check the TCRdb D call of TRBD2. This CDR3 contains 16 residues. Germline V CDR1 and CDR2: MGHRA, YSYEKL. The CDR3 sequence is CASSPFTSGGADTQYF.

This clonotype ranks as medium-sized in terms of frequency. The chain has TRBV4-1 and TRBJ2-7; TCRdb reports TRBD1, a call that lacks DNA to check it against. The CDR3 sequence is 15 residues long. Germline V gene data show CDR1 as MGHRA and CDR2 as YSYEKL. The CDR3 reads CASSQVGGRGYEQYF.

In terms of frequency, this clonotype is medium-sized. The CDR3 here is CASSVPYSNQPQHF. J is TRBJ1-5 and V is TRBV28; TCRdb reports TRBD1, a call that lacks DNA to check it against. CDR3 length: 14 residues. Germline assignment: CDR1 MDHEN and CDR2 SYDVKM.

This clonotype is called medium-sized based on its frequency. This chain uses TRBV18 with TRBJ1-1. CDR1 KGHSH and CDR2 LQKENI come from the germline V gene. The CDR3 loop spans 13 amino acids. CDR3 sequence: CASSLTVNTEAFF.

This clonotype shows up as medium-sized by frequency. The rearrangement joins TRBV2 to TRBJ1-2; TCRdb proposes TRBD1, but this gene call is untestable without DNA. Germline V gene data show CDR1 as SNHLY and CDR2 as FYNNEI. This CDR3 is built from 14 residues. The chain's CDR3 is CASRAGQGDYGYTF. The full variable domain, its missing parts supplied by reference TRBV2 and TRBJ1-2, is EPEVTQTPSHQVTQMGQEVILRCVPISNHLYFYWYRQILGQKVEFLVSFYNNEISEKSEIFDDQFSVERPDGSNFTLKIRSTKLEDSAMYFCASRAGQGDYGYTFGSGTRLTVV.

V usage is TRBV20-1 and J usage is TRBJ2-7; absent DNA, TCRdb's TRBD1 call cannot be checked. CDR1 DFQATT and CDR2 SNEGSKA come from the germline V gene (reference sequence). CDR3 length equals 16 residues. CDR3 amino acids: CSASQTGDRRVSEQYF.

The CDR3 sequence: CASSRSPNTEAFF. The chain links TRBV5-5 to TRBJ1-1. CDR1 and CDR2 from the germline V gene are SGHKS and YYEKEE (reference sequence). CDR3 length equals 13 residues.

This clonotype is deemed large by its frequency. The chain couples TRBV6-1 to TRBJ2-7; TCRdb names TRBD1, which stays unverified in the absence of DNA. Germline CDR1 is MNHNS and CDR2 is SASEGT. This CDR3 has 12 amino acids. The CDR3 is CASRETDYEQYF.

This clonotype registers large by frequency. The chain couples TRBV27 to TRBJ2-7. Germline V gene lookup returns CDR1 MNHEY and CDR2 SMNVEV (reference sequence). The CDR3 is 13 amino acids. Here the CDR3 reads CASRTSGVYEQYF.

This sequence joins TRBV29-1 and TRBJ2-3; TCRdb proposes TRBD2, but this gene call is untestable without DNA. Germline CDR1 reads SQVTM; CDR2 reads ANQGSEA. The CDR3 spans 14 residues. The CDR3 sequence: CSHSLAGGRDTQYF.

This clonotype is called medium-sized based on its frequency. The chain recombines TRBV5-5 with TRBJ1-3. Germline-derived CDR1 and CDR2 are SGHKS and YYEKEE (reference sequence). This CDR3 is built from 14 residues. CDR3 residues: CASSLATSGNTIYF.

This clonotype is large by frequency. The rearrangement uses TRBV18 and TRBJ1-1; TCRdb names TRBD1, which stays unverified in the absence of DNA. Germline values: CDR1 KGHSH, CDR2 LQKENI. The CDR3 has 13 amino acids. The CDR3 here is CASSMTVNTEAFF.

The chain is built from TRBV5-6 and TRBJ2-5; the TRBD2 assignment by TCRdb is unverifiable without DNA. CDR1 is SGHDT and CDR2 is YYEEEE in the germline V gene. This CDR3 has 16 residues. CDR3 sequence: CASSFLAGGPQETQYF.

The chain's CDR3 is CASSLSPPGSGSYEQYF. This sequence joins TRBV5-1 and TRBJ2-7; TCRdb's assignment of TRBD1 cannot be checked, as there is no DNA. The CDR3 contains 17 residues. The germline V gene encodes CDR1 SGHRS and CDR2 YFSETQ.

This clonotype counts as large by frequency. V usage is TRBV7-9 and J usage is TRBJ2-3. The CDR3 has 11 residues. Germline loops: CDR1 SEHNR, CDR2 FQNEAQ (reference sequence). CDR3: CASSLTDTQYF.

This clonotype is classed as medium-sized (0.01 to 0.1%) by frequency. The rearrangement uses TRBV25-1 and TRBJ1-1; as DNA is missing, the TRBD1 call by TCRdb cannot be tested. CDR3 length equals 14 residues. Germline V CDR1 and CDR2: MGHDK, SYGVNS. The CDR3 region is CASGGDRTDTEAFF.

This clonotype is called medium-sized based on its frequency. V is TRBV20-1 and J is TRBJ2-3; the TRBD2 assignment by TCRdb is unverifiable without DNA. Germline V lookup: CDR1 DFQATT, CDR2 SNEGSKA (reference sequence). This CDR3 has 16 amino acids. CDR3 loop: CSARVRAGVATDTQYF.

This clonotype is classed as large by frequency. The rearrangement uses TRBV7-2 and TRBJ1-5. This CDR3 is 14 amino acids long. Germline V gives CDR1 SGHTA, CDR2 FQGNSA. CDR3 amino acids: CASSLDDSNQPQHF.